The 29 T cell receptor beta chains in this list originate from one sample, sequenced in a study of CD8 T cells in ankylosing spondylitis. Study results and caveats: A TCR beta motif of roughly eight highly homologous variants appeared characteristic of ankylosing spondylitis blood.

No antigen has been assigned to these receptors. TCRdb called the 5' RACE reads again in MiXCR, with one record for every CDR3 protein. The profile shows 500,000 to 550,000 distinct CDR3 sequences, 12% of them singletons. The sequenced material came from blood, either unsorted or a sorted T cell fraction (not recorded which). These TCRs come from a male donor with ankylosing spondylitis.

A few counts support this clonotype. The rearrangement uses TRBV11-3 and TRBJ2-1; 12 bases fit TRBD2. Looked up from germline, CDR1 is SGHNT and CDR2 is YENEEA. V shed 1 base, J shed 8 bases, and the junction held 6 bases outside the gene matches. The CDR3 contains 16 residues. The DNA for the CDR3 is TGTGCCAGCAGCTTAGGACTAGCGGGAGTGATCGATGAGCAGTTCTTC. It is translated as CASSLGLAGVIDEQFF.

DNA for the CDR3: TGTGCCAGCAGCTTAAGGATGTCAGCCTATAATTCACCCCTCCACTTT. This codes for CASSLRMSAYNSPLHF. The rearrangement links TRBV7-6 to TRBJ1-6; D is uncertain. CDR1 SGHVS and CDR2 FNYEAQ come from the germline V gene. This CDR3 is 16 amino acids long. V lost 2 bases, J lost 2 bases, and 10 bases lay in between. The full variable domain, with the rest looked up from reference TRBV7-6 and TRBJ1-6, is GAGVSQSPRYKVTKRGQDVALRCDPISGHVSLYWYRQALGQGPEFLTYFNYEAQQDKSGLPNDRFSAERPEGSISTLTIQRTEQRDSAMYRCASSLRMSAYNSPLHFGNGTRLTVT.

A few counts support this clonotype. V and J are TRBV5-5 and TRBJ1-5; TRBD1 matches at 8 bases. Germline V gene sequence: CDR1 SGHKS, CDR2 YYEKEE (reference sequence). J lost 8 bases, V lost 5 bases, and 15 bases had no gene match. This CDR3 comprises 16 residues. The CDR3 DNA reads TGTGCCAGCAGGGCAGGGGGCGCGGCTAGTAAAGAGCCCCAGCATTTT. As protein: CASRAGGAASKEPQHF.

This clonotype has more than one count but fewer than ten. The chain employs TRBV28 and TRBJ2-7; perhaps TRBD2 as D (5 bases). V was clipped by 6 bases and J by 2 bases, with 14 bases between them. The CDR3 extends over 14 amino acids. Germline V lookup: CDR1 MDHEN, CDR2 SYDVKM. The CDR3 DNA sequence: TGTGCCAGCAGGTCGAGCGGCAACCCCTACGAGCAGTACTTC. Translated, it gives CASRSSGNPYEQYF.

The table lists this clonotype with many counts. This sequence joins TRBV3-1 and TRBJ2-4; perhaps TRBD1 as D (5 bases). CDR1 LGHDT and CDR2 YNNKEL come from the germline V gene (reference sequence). V lost 3 bases and J 3 bases, leaving 15 bases between the germline ends. This CDR3 comprises 16 residues. The CDR3 loop reads CASSQGSYRGKNIQYF. CDR3 in DNA: TGTGCCAGCAGCCAGGGATCCTATAGGGGCAAAAACATTCAGTACTTC.

This rearrangement joins TRBV11-3 to TRBJ2-7; 12 nucleotides agree with TRBD2. This CDR3 comprises 15 residues. With 1 base clipped from V and 6 bases from J, the junction kept 4 bases outside the gene matches. Germline values: CDR1 SGHNT, CDR2 YENEEA. CDR3 residues: CASSLGGLAGIEQYV. The CDR3 nucleotides are TGTGCCAGCAGCTTAGGAGGACTAGCGGGAATCGAGCAGTACGTC.

The chain employs TRBV2 and TRBJ1-1; the D gene is possibly TRBD1 (5 bases). The CDR3 loop spans 11 amino acids. Trimming stripped 9 bases from V and 3 bases from J, with 8 bases between. Per germline, CDR1 SNHLY and CDR2 FYNNEI. CDR3 DNA: TGTGCCAGGTTGGGGGACACTGAAGCTTTCTTT. This codes for CARLGDTEAFF.

The table lists this clonotype with a few counts. The CDR3 here is CASSPGWGGSTDTQYF. The CDR3 DNA sequence: TGCGCCAGCAGCCCGGGGTGGGGCGGGAGCACAGATACGCAGTATTTT. The chain employs TRBV5-1 and TRBJ2-3, with D possibly called TRBD1 or TRBD2 (5 bases each). The V and J ends lost 4 bases and 0 bases respectively, with 15 bases between them. Germline loops: CDR1 SGHRS, CDR2 YFSETQ. The CDR3 length is 16 residues.

This clonotype was seen only a few times. This rearrangement joins TRBV27 to TRBJ2-1; 11 bases align to TRBD2. V trimming: 3 bases; J trimming: 3 bases; junction bases outside the gene matches: 4. The CDR3 length is 16 residues. The germline gives CDR1 MNHEY, CDR2 SMNVEV (reference sequence). CDR3 residues: CASSFLGTSGYNEQFF. The DNA for the CDR3 is TGTGCCAGCAGTTTTTTGGGGACTAGCGGCTACAATGAGCAGTTCTTC.

J is TRBJ2-3 and V is TRBV7-2; 11 bases are a match to TRBD2. The CDR3 length is 15 residues. J was trimmed by 4 bases and V by 5 bases; bases with no gene match: 5. Germline V lookup: CDR1 SGHTA, CDR2 FQGNSA. CDR3 sequence reads: CASSLTSGRPDTQYF. As DNA, the CDR3 is TGTGCCAGCAGCCTCACTAGCGGGAGACCAGATACGCAGTATTTT.

This clonotype was seen a few times. The rearrangement uses TRBV20-1 and TRBJ2-1, with no clear D. V was trimmed by 3 bases and J by 8 bases, leaving 11 bases between them. The germline V gene has CDR1 DFQATT and CDR2 SNEGSKA (reference sequence). The CDR3 contains 12 residues. The CDR3 here is CSASADPDEQFF. Written as DNA, the CDR3 is TGCAGTGCTAGCGCGGACCCCGATGAGCAGTTCTTC.

This clonotype has only a few counts. The chain combines TRBV27 with TRBJ1-5, with 7 bases lining up with TRBD1. Germline loops: CDR1 MNHEY, CDR2 SMNVEV (reference sequence). Trimming removed 4 bases from V and 4 bases from J; junction bases left unmatched: 10. The CDR3 spans 16 residues. CDR3 sequence: CASSSLRQGDNQPQHF. CDR3 in DNA: TGTGCCAGCAGTTCCCTCAGACAGGGAGATAATCAGCCCCAGCATTTT.

The table lists this clonotype with a few counts. The rearrangement links TRBV25-1 to TRBJ1-1; 9 nucleotides agree with TRBD1. V lost 4 bases to trimming and J lost 4 bases; unmatched junction nucleotides: 7. The CDR3 has 15 amino acids. Germline assignment: CDR1 MGHDK and CDR2 SYGVNS. CDR3 amino acids: CASSVTGGASTEAFF. The CDR3 nucleotides are TGTGCCAGCAGTGTAACAGGGGGCGCGTCCACTGAAGCTTTCTTT.

The V call is TRBV2, the J call TRBJ1-1, with D uncertain. V was shortened by 8 bases and J by 0 bases, with 16 bases between the two germline ends. This CDR3 has 15 residues. The germline V gene has CDR1 SNHLY and CDR2 FYNNEI. As DNA, the CDR3 is TGTGCCAGCCCTAGCCGTGGCGGGCTGAACACTGAAGCTTTCTTT. The encoded protein is CASPSRGGLNTEAFF.

The V and J genes are TRBV6-6 and TRBJ2-5; a weak D match, TRBD2 (5 bases). Looked up from germline, CDR1 is MNHNY and CDR2 is SVGAGI (reference sequence). CDR3 length: 13 residues. Trimming shortened V by 7 bases and J by 7 bases, and 16 bases separated the two germline ends. The CDR3 region is CASTLDGEATQYF. The CDR3 DNA follows: TGTGCCAGCACCTTGGACGGGGAAGCGACCCAGTACTTC.

This clonotype was seen a handful of times. The V gene is TRBV12-3 or TRBV12-4, the J gene TRBJ1-2; TRBD1 is a possible D gene (6 bases). The CDR3 has 17 amino acids. Trimming shortened V by 4 bases and J by 4 bases, and 22 bases separated the two germline ends. CDR3 sequence (DNA): TGTGCCAGCAGTTCAAACCCCGGGGGAGGGGGACCCTATGGCTACACCTTC. Protein: CASSSNPGGGGPYGYTF.

This clonotype was observed a few times. The chain has TRBV29-1 and TRBJ2-2, with 15 bases aligning to TRBD2. Germline CDR1 SQVTM, CDR2 ANQGSEA. The junction had 2 bases not matched to a gene; V was cut back by 6 bases and J by 6 bases. This CDR3 is 14 amino acids long. The CDR3 sequence: CSVRTSGRAGELFF. CDR3 in DNA: TGCAGCGTCCGGACTAGCGGGAGGGCCGGGGAGCTGTTTTTT.

Written as DNA, the CDR3 is TGTGCCACCAGTGATTTGGCCGGGAGGGCGAGAAACCCGAACACCGGGGAGCTGTTTTTT. This translates into CATSDLAGRARNPNTGELFF. The rearrangement joins TRBV24-1 to TRBJ2-2; 8 positions match TRBD2. With V trimmed by 0 bases and J by 0 bases, 11 bases remained unmatched. This CDR3 spans 20 amino acids. Looked up from germline, CDR1 is KGHDR and CDR2 is SFDVKD.

The chain carries TRBV12-3 or TRBV12-4 and TRBJ2-7, with D maybe TRBD2 (5 bases). The CDR3 is made up of 15 amino acids. V was pared by 7 bases and J by 0 bases, with 16 bases between. As DNA, the CDR3 is TGTGCCAGCACCCCTTCGACGGGGAGCTCCTACGAGCAGTACGTC. This encodes CASTPSTGSSYEQYV.

This clonotype showed up many times. The chain links TRBV15 to TRBJ2-1; D not resolved. Germline V gives CDR1 LNHNV, CDR2 YYDKDF (reference sequence). This CDR3 is 16 amino acids long. The V end was cut by 0 bases, the J end by 4 bases, with 13 bases between. The CDR3 here is CATSRDPTLRYNEQFF. The CDR3 DNA reads TGTGCCACCAGCAGAGACCCCACCCTTAGATACAATGAGCAGTTCTTC.

This clonotype turned up a few times. This chain links TRBV6-1 with TRBJ1-2; D possibly corresponds to TRBD1 (6 bases). This CDR3 contains 13 residues. Trimming took off 3 bases at V and 5 bases at J, with 10 bases between the two ends. Germline V CDR1 and CDR2: MNHNS, SASEGT. CDR3 sequence: CASSDRTEYGYTF. The CDR3 DNA follows: TGTGCCAGCAGTGATCGGACAGAATATGGCTACACCTTC.

The chain combines TRBV28 with TRBJ2-7, with D maybe TRBD2 (6 bases). The CDR3 totals 15 residues. CDR1 and CDR2 (germline): MDHEN, SYDVKM. Trimming took off 3 bases at V and 4 bases at J, with 16 bases between the two ends. In nucleotides, the CDR3 is TGTGCCAGCAGTTTGAACCCCTCGGCGGGGTACGAGCAGTACTTC. It encodes CASSLNPSAGYEQYF.

The chain uses TRBV5-1 and TRBJ1-1; 8 nucleotides line up with TRBD1. Germline-derived CDR1 and CDR2 are SGHRS and YFSETQ. V gave up 2 bases and J gave up 5 bases; unmatched junction bases: 14. The CDR3 loop spans 17 amino acids. The DNA of the CDR3 is TGCGCCAGCAGCTTAATTTCAGGGGGCGCCGGGGGGACTGAAGCTTTCTTT. Protein product: CASSLISGGAGGTEAFF. The variable domain in full, with the rest retrieved from reference TRBV5-1 and TRBJ1-1, is KAGVTQTPRYLIKTRGQQVTLSCSPISGHRSVSWYQQTPGQGLQFLFEYFSETQRNKGNFPGRFSGRQFSNSRSEMNVSTLELGDSALYLCASSLISGGAGGTEAFFGQGTRLTVV.

This clonotype occurred many times. The chain has TRBV7-9 and TRBJ2-2; D is perhaps TRBD2 (6 bases). The CDR3 is 15 residues long. Germline V gives CDR1 SEHNR, CDR2 FQNEAQ (reference sequence). The V end lost 5 bases, the J end lost 3 bases, and 13 bases lay between the germline ends. DNA for the CDR3: TGTGCCAGCAGCCCGGGTAGCGGCTACACCGGGGAGCTGTTTTTT. The encoded protein is CASSPGSGYTGELFF.

This clonotype came up a few times. The chain has TRBV5-1 and TRBJ2-3; 8 bases agree with TRBD2. With 4 bases clipped from V and 3 bases from J, the junction kept 7 bases outside the gene matches. This CDR3 spans 15 amino acids. Germline assignment: CDR1 SGHRS and CDR2 YFSETQ. The chain's CDR3 is CASSPREVGTDTQYF. DNA for the CDR3: TGCGCCAGCAGCCCGCGGGAGGTCGGGACAGATACGCAGTATTTT.

Only a few counts were recorded for this clonotype. The chain has TRBV20-1 and TRBJ2-1; no clear D gene. There are 10 residues in the CDR3. The ends were cut back, 3 bases at V and 8 bases at J, with 5 bases in the middle. Germline CDR1 DFQATT, CDR2 SNEGSKA (reference sequence). The CDR3 sequence is CSASYYEQFF. The CDR3 region has the DNA TGCAGTGCTAGTTACTATGAGCAGTTCTTC.

V is TRBV4-2 and J is TRBJ2-1; TRBD1 matches at 10 bases. The CDR3 consists of 17 residues. In germline, CDR1 is LGHNA, CDR2 YNFKEQ. Trimming cost V 4 bases and J 5 bases; bases outside gene matches: 11. The CDR3 loop reads CASSPPMGTGVDNEQFF. The CDR3 region has the DNA TGTGCCAGCAGCCCACCTATGGGGACAGGGGTGGACAATGAGCAGTTCTTC.

This clonotype was counted only a few times. The CDR3 loop is CASSVTGEHQETQYF. The DNA for the CDR3 is TGTGCCAGCAGCGTGACAGGGGAACACCAAGAGACCCAGTACTTC. The V gene is TRBV11-2, the J gene TRBJ2-5; TRBD1 agrees at 8 bases. Per germline, CDR1 SGHAT and CDR2 FQNNGV. This CDR3 comprises 15 residues. Unmatched junction bases numbered 5, after V lost 5 bases and J lost 0 bases.

This clonotype was seen many times. The chain employs TRBV29-1 and TRBJ2-4; no definite D call. Germline V gives CDR1 SQVTM, CDR2 ANQGSEA. The CDR3 covers 15 residues. V gave up 7 bases and J gave up 7 bases, with 23 bases separating them. CDR3 in DNA: TGCAGCGCGCAAAGTCCTGGGGTTGGTGAGAACATTCAGTACTTC. It specifies CSAQSPGVGENIQYF.